This TCR beta chain was profiled in a study of OX40 agonist ivuxolimab in advanced cancers. At the level of the study: Clinicians treated patients with ivuxolimab, an agonistic anti-OX40 (CD134) antibody.

The repertoire was sequenced with immunoSEQ multiplex PCR; TCRdb's copy has only in-frame clones and lacks some. The sample lists 18,000 or so clones, 55% to 80% occurring once. Trimming at V came to 7 bases and at J to 1 base, leaving 16 bases not matched to a gene. From germline, CDR1 is SQVTM and CDR2 ANQGSEA. This CDR3 spans 18 amino acids. The input for sequencing was CD4+ or CD8+ T cells sorted from blood, taken in a trial of the OX40 agonist ivuxolimab. The clonotype originates from an adult with an advanced solid tumor such as melanoma, head and neck, liver or kidney cancer. The genes are TRBV29-1 and TRBJ2-3; 11 nucleotides agree with TRBD2. The CDR3, as DNA: TGCAGCGCCAACCCCGTGGTAGCGGGGGGGCCGGGCACAGATACGCAGTATTTT. It specifies CSANPVVAGGPGTDTQYF.